The rows below give T cell receptor beta chains drawn from one sample of a study of T cell responses to AZD1222 COVID-19 vaccine. The repertoire was sequenced with immunoSEQ multiplex PCR; TCRdb's copy has only in-frame clones and lacks some. The table lists some 94,000 clones, around nine tenths of them singletons. Sequencing used peripheral blood, obtained on day 0 of AZD1222 vaccination. The receptor set was obtained from an adult in good health. The CDR3 runs from the conserved cysteine through the conserved F or W. D genes are given only for firm matches. Clone size is given for some rows only: seen once, a few or many times, or a class if the clone is expanded.

j_gene | v_gene | abundance | d_gene | CDR3aa | CDR3nt
TRBJ1-6 | TRBV19 | . | TRBD1 | CASRAGTGGESRKNSPLHF | TGTGCCAGTAGGGCCGGGACAGGGGGTGAGAGCCGAAAGAATTCACCCCTCCACTTT
TRBJ1-1 | TRBV6-5 | . | . | CASRGGLSTEAFF | TGTGCCAGCAGAGGCGGGCTGAGCACTGAAGCTTTCTTT
TRBJ1-1 | TRBV6-1 | . | . | CASSEFSGAFF | TGTGCCAGCAGTGAATTCAGTGGAGCTTTCTTT
TRBJ1-2 | TRBV19 | . | . | CAKRLWGKYGYTF | TGTGCCAAACGACTTTGGGGAAAGTATGGCTACACCTTC
TRBJ2-1 | TRBV2 | . | . | CASSGRGGAYNEQFF | TGTGCCAGCAGTGGGAGGGGGGGTGCCTACAATGAGCAGTTCTTC
TRBJ2-5 | TRBV6-5 | . | . | CASIPLGQVHETQYF | TGTGCCAGCATCCCACTGGGGCAGGTCCATGAGACCCAGTACTTC
TRBJ1-2 | TRBV28 | once | . | CASRQAYGYTF | TGTGCCAGCAGGCAAGCCTATGGCTACACCTTC
TRBJ2-2 | TRBV7-3 | . | . | CASSSAGTHTGELFF | TGTGCCAGCAGCTCCGCCGGGACCCACACCGGGGAGCTGTTTTTT
TRBJ1-1 | TRBV5-8 | few | . | CASSPTGQWNTEAFF | TGTGCCAGCAGCCCAACAGGGCAGTGGAACACTGAAGCTTTCTTT
TRBJ1-1 | TRBV19 | . | . | CASYDSNTEAFF | TGTGCCAGTTATGACAGTAACACTGAAGCTTTCTTT